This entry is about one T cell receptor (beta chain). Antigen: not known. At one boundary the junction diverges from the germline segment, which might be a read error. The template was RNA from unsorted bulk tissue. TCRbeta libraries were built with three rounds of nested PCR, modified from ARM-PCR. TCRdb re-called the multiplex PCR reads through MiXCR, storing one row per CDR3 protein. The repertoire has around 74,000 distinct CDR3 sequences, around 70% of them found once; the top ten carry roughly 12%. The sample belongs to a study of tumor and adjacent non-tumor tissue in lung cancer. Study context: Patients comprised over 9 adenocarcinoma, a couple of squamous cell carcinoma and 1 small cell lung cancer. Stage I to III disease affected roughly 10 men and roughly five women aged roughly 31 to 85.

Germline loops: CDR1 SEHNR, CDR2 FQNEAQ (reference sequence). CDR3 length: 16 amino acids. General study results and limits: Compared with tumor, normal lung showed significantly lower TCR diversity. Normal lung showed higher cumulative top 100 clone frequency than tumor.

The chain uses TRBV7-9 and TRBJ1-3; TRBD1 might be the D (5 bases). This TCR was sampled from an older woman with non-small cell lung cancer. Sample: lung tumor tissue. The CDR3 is CGSSSPGPYSGNTICF. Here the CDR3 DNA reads TGTGGCAGCAGCTCTCCGGGACCCTACTCTGGAAACACCATATGTTTT.